One sample yielded the 30 T cell receptor beta chains listed below, sequenced in a study of cytotoxic CD8 clonotypes in ibrutinib-treated CLL. Profiled with immunoSEQ multiplex PCR; TCRdb holds only in-frame clones, not every one. The sample has about 17,000 clones, 50% to 75% seen once. Sequencing used PBMCs, obtained after 12 months of ibrutinib treatment. These receptor sequences come from a human donor with chronic lymphocytic leukemia.

The chain joins TRBV5-1 to TRBJ2-5; D is unclear. V gave up 2 bases and J gave up 5 bases, with 7 bases separating them. The CDR3 has 12 amino acids. CDR1 and CDR2 from the germline V gene are SGHRS and YFSETQ. The CDR3 loop reads CASSLSSETQYF. For the CDR3, the DNA is TGCGCCAGCAGCTTATCGTCGGAGACCCAGTACTTC.

The chain combines TRBV4-2 with TRBJ2-3; possibly TRBD2 for D (5 bases). The length of the CDR3 is 16 residues. Germline V gives CDR1 LGHNA, CDR2 YNFKEQ. Trimming took off 4 bases at V and 2 bases at J, with 16 bases between the two ends. CDR3: CASSRGQGLHTDTQYF. CDR3 DNA: TGTGCCAGCAGCCGCGGCCAAGGACTCCACACAGATACGCAGTATTTT.

The chain couples TRBV25-1 to TRBJ2-6; D ambiguous. The V end was cut by 8 bases, the J end by 0 bases, with 11 bases between. Germline-derived CDR1 and CDR2 are MGHDK and SYGVNS. The CDR3 totals 15 residues. Here the CDR3 DNA reads TGTGCCAGCCAAGGCGAGAACTCTGGGGCCAACGTCCTGACTTTC. Its translation is CASQGENSGANVLTF.

The V and J genes are TRBV6-1 and TRBJ2-1; 11 bases are shared with TRBD2. CDR1 is MNHNS and CDR2 is SASEGT in the germline V gene. CDR3 size: 15 residues. V was clipped by 7 bases and J by 7 bases; unmatched bases: 9. CDR3 amino acids: CASNPGTSGRNEQFF. CDR3 coding DNA: TGTGCCAGCAATCCCGGGACTAGCGGTAGAAATGAGCAGTTCTTC.

The chain joins TRBV27 to TRBJ2-5, with TRBD2 identical over 11 bases. The CDR3 is 18 residues long. V gave up 5 bases and J gave up 5 bases; unmatched junction bases: 16. CDR1 MNHEY and CDR2 SMNVEV come from the germline V gene (reference sequence). The CDR3 reads CASSPRTSGRQGWETQYF. CDR3 bases: TGTGCCAGCAGTCCTCGGACTAGCGGGCGTCAGGGATGGGAGACCCAGTACTTC.

This clone was seen once. The rearrangement links TRBV19 to TRBJ1-1; TRBD1 matches at 9 bases. This CDR3 is built from 17 residues. V was clipped by 7 bases and J by 1 base; unmatched bases: 13. Germline values: CDR1 LNHDA, CDR2 SQIVND (reference sequence). The DNA for the CDR3 is TGTGCCAGTACCCTAACAGGGGGCGTTGGGCGGAACACTGAAGCTTTCTTT. Its translation is CASTLTGGVGRNTEAFF.

CDR3 residues: CAWSHPGQGEEQYF. In DNA form, the CDR3 reads TGTGCCTGGAGTCACCCGGGACAGGGGGAAGAGCAGTACTTC. V is TRBV30 and J is TRBJ2-7, with 11 bases matching TRBD1. The V segment lost 2 bases and the J segment 7 bases; nucleotides outside the gene matches: 7. The germline CDR1 and CDR2 sequences are GTSNPN and SVGIG (reference sequence). The CDR3 has 14 amino acids.

V is TRBV11-3 and J is TRBJ2-1; D is possibly TRBD1 (6 bases). CDR3 length: 15 amino acids. In germline, CDR1 is SGHNT, CDR2 YENEEA. The ends were cut back, 3 bases at V and 3 bases at J, with 12 bases in the middle. Here the CDR3 DNA reads TGTGCCAGCAGCTTCGGCACAGGGCTCTACAATGAGCAGTTCTTC. This codes for CASSFGTGLYNEQFF.

CDR3: CASSTTGGTYEQYF. The CDR3 DNA reads as TGTGCCAGCAGCACTACGGGGGGAACCTACGAGCAGTACTTC. This rearrangement joins TRBV7-9 to TRBJ2-7; 7 bases match TRBD2. The junction had 6 bases not matched to a gene; V was cut back by 5 bases and J by 2 bases. From germline, CDR1 is SEHNR and CDR2 FQNEAQ (reference sequence). CDR3 length equals 14 residues.

V usage is TRBV10-3 and J usage is TRBJ2-2; tentatively, D is TRBD2 (5 bases). The CDR3 is 18 residues long. The germline V and J ends were trimmed by 2 bases and 1 base, with 17 bases remaining between them. Germline values: CDR1 ENHRY, CDR2 SYGVKD. CDR3 sequence (DNA): TGTGCCATCAGTGAGCCCGAGGGATCGGGCTGGAACACCGGGGAGCTGTTTTTT. This translates into CAISEPEGSGWNTGELFF.

This clone was seen more than once but under ten times. The chain combines TRBV6-1 with TRBJ2-1; D is uncertain. Trimming pared 11 bases from V and 6 bases from J, leaving 5 bases between. Germline V CDR1 and CDR2: MNHNS, SASEGT. This CDR3 contains 9 residues. Written as DNA, the CDR3 is TGTGCCGGAATCAATGAGCAGTTCTTC. Translating gives CAGINEQFF.

Only a few counts were recorded for this clone. V gene TRBV11-1 combines with J gene TRBJ2-3; maybe TRBD2 (6 bases). Trimming stripped 2 bases from V and 4 bases from J, with 10 bases between. The germline V gene encodes CDR1 SGHAT and CDR2 FQDESV (reference sequence). This CDR3 is 14 amino acids long. CDR3 loop: CASSLRRGPDTQYF. CDR3 nucleotide sequence: TGTGCCAGCAGCTTAAGGCGGGGTCCAGATACGCAGTATTTT.

This clone appeared a single time. The CDR3 bases are TGTGCCAGCACGCCAGTCATGGGAAGACAAGCTGGCACTGAAGCTTTCTTT. Encoded protein: CASTPVMGRQAGTEAFF. The V and J genes are TRBV27 and TRBJ1-1, with D hard to call. The CDR3 length is 17 residues. Germline V lookup: CDR1 MNHEY, CDR2 SMNVEV (reference sequence). V lost 7 bases to trimming and J lost 4 bases, with 25 bases between them.

This chain uses TRBV9 with TRBJ1-4; D unclear. The length of the CDR3 is 15 residues. V was shortened by 5 bases and J by 2 bases, with 13 bases between the two germline ends. Germline V gene data show CDR1 as SGDLS and CDR2 as YYNGEE. DNA for the CDR3: TGTGCCAGCAGTCCAGAACGGAGGACTAATGAAAAACTGTTTTTT. This translates into CASSPERRTNEKLFF.

This clone was recorded only once. The chain couples TRBV2 to TRBJ1-3; D is unresolved. Deletions cut 6 bases from V and 4 bases from J, with 13 bases between. CDR1 and CDR2 (germline): SNHLY, FYNNEI. CDR3 length: 14 residues. The CDR3 region is CASRRSVLGNTIYF. The DNA for the CDR3 is TGTGCCAGCAGACGTTCCGTCCTCGGAAACACCATATATTTT. Together with reference TRBV2 and TRBJ1-3, the CDR3 gives the full variable domain: EPEVTQTPSHQVTQMGQEVILRCVPISNHLYFYWYRQILGQKVEFLVSFYNNEISEKSEIFDDQFSVERPDGSNFTLKIRSTKLEDSAMYFCASRRSVLGNTIYFGEGSWLTVV.

This clone was seen only a few times. The chain couples TRBV7-9 to TRBJ1-4, with TRBD1 matching over 10 bases. The CDR3 has 14 amino acids. Losses at the gene ends were 7 bases for V and 7 bases for J; bases not matched to a gene: 6. CDR1 and CDR2 from the germline V gene are SEHNR and FQNEAQ (reference sequence). This CDR3 reads CASTEDRGREKLFF. CDR3 DNA: TGTGCCAGCACCGAAGACAGGGGGCGTGAAAAACTGTTTTTT.

This clone was seen a few times. The rearrangement links TRBV6-6 to TRBJ1-1, with D possibly TRBD1 on 5 matching bases. The CDR3 consists of 13 residues. Germline loops: CDR1 MNHNY, CDR2 SVGAGI (reference sequence). V gave up 4 bases and J gave up 7 bases, with 13 bases separating them. This CDR3 reads CASSLGTVYEAFF. Written as DNA, the CDR3 is TGTGCCAGCAGTTTAGGGACGGTTTATGAAGCTTTCTTT.

V gene TRBV27 combines with J gene TRBJ2-7; no clear D. The germline gives CDR1 MNHEY, CDR2 SMNVEV (reference sequence). CDR3 size: 14 residues. The V end was cut by 2 bases, the J end by 4 bases, with 12 bases between. The CDR3 sequence: CASSLHGPMYEQYF. The CDR3 bases are TGTGCCAGCAGTTTACATGGACCGATGTACGAGCAGTACTTC.

The chain joins TRBV4-2 to TRBJ2-7; 7 bases match TRBD2. The CDR3 has 18 amino acids. V lost 3 bases and J lost 0; bases outside the gene matches: 14. CDR1 is LGHNA and CDR2 is YNFKEQ in the germline V gene. The CDR3 DNA is TGTGCCAGCAGCCATCCCTCATTCGGAGCGGGAAGCTCCTACGAGCAGTACTTC. Translating it yields CASSHPSFGAGSSYEQYF.

This chain uses TRBV6-6 with TRBJ2-7; D gene unclear. Germline-derived CDR1 and CDR2 are MNHNY and SVGAGI (reference sequence). The CDR3 extends over 15 amino acids. Trimming took 2 bases from V and 0 from J, leaving 11 bases between them. The DNA of the CDR3 is TGTGCCAGCAGTTACGATACCTCGAGCTCCTACGAGCAGTACTTC. Protein: CASSYDTSSSYEQYF.

The chain recombines TRBV5-4 with TRBJ2-5; 12 bases align to TRBD2. This CDR3 is 17 amino acids long. CDR1 SGHNT and CDR2 YYREEE come from the germline V gene (reference sequence). V lost 4 bases and J lost 4; bases outside the gene matches: 11. The CDR3 loop reads CASSTGLAGRGRETQYF. In DNA, the CDR3 is TGTGCCAGCAGCACAGGACTAGCGGGAAGGGGGAGAGAGACCCAGTACTTC.

The rearrangement joins TRBV21-1 to TRBJ2-5; the table's D call of TRBD2 was not tested on the DNA. TRBV21-1 is listed as a pseudogene. The CDR3 loop spans 15 amino acids. This chain's CDR3 is CASSSPLAGAETQYF. DNA of the CDR3: TGTGCCAGCAGCTCCCCACTAGCGGGAGCGGAGACCCAGTACTTC.

In this sample, this clone turned up a few times. The chain combines TRBV18 with TRBJ1-1; 8 nucleotides line up with TRBD1. The germline CDR1 and CDR2 sequences are KGHSH and LQKENI. V was pared by 4 bases and J by 1 base, with 5 bases of the junction left unmatched. This CDR3 has 15 residues. This CDR3 is CASSLRTGSNTEAFF. CDR3 nucleotides: TGTGCCAGCTCACTTAGGACAGGGTCGAACACTGAAGCTTTCTTT.

This chain connects TRBV14 to TRBJ2-7; 9 positions match TRBD2. V dropped 1 base and J dropped 3; count of bases not matched to a gene: 4. The V gene's germline CDR1 is SGHDN and CDR2 FVKESK. The CDR3 is made up of 15 amino acids. The CDR3 loop is CASSQGAAGGYEQYF. The CDR3 DNA follows: TGTGCCAGCAGCCAAGGAGCAGCGGGAGGCTACGAGCAGTACTTC. The variable domain in full, with the rest retrieved from reference TRBV14 and TRBJ2-7, is EAGVTQFPSHSVIEKGQTVTLRCDPISGHDNLYWYRRVMGKEIKFLLHFVKESKQDESGMPNNRFLAERTGGTYSTLKVQPAELEDSGVYFCASSQGAAGGYEQYFGPGTRLTVT.

The chain has TRBV6-1 and TRBJ1-1; TRBD1 agrees at 7 bases. V lost 5 bases, J lost 3 bases, and 6 bases stayed unmatched. CDR3 length: 14 amino acids. Per the germline V gene, CDR1 is MNHNS and CDR2 is SASEGT. For the CDR3, the DNA is TGTGCCAGCAGTTTACAGGGGCGCGACACTGAAGCTTTCTTT. This translates into CASSLQGRDTEAFF.

This rearrangement joins TRBV7-9 to TRBJ2-5; D gene uncertain. Germline CDR1 and CDR2: SEHNR and FQNEAQ (reference sequence). V was trimmed by 5 bases and J by 5 bases, leaving 12 bases between them. The CDR3 totals 13 residues. DNA for the CDR3: TGTGCCAGCAGCCGCACTCCGGAGGAGACCCAGTACTTC. Protein: CASSRTPEETQYF.

The V and J genes are TRBV4-1 and TRBJ2-3, with TRBD1 matching 10 bases. With V trimmed by 5 bases and J by 4 bases, 6 bases remained unmatched. Germline lookup yields CDR1 MGHRA and CDR2 YSYEKL. The CDR3 has 15 residues. The CDR3 region is CASSSRDRGADTQYF. The CDR3 DNA is TGCGCCAGCAGCTCCCGGGACAGGGGTGCAGATACGCAGTATTTT.

This clone was seen a handful of times. This sequence joins TRBV19 and TRBJ1-2; 10 positions agree with TRBD1. The trim removed 7 bases at V and 8 bases at J, leaving 10 bases unmatched. CDR1 is LNHDA, CDR2 SQIVND, per germline (reference sequence). This CDR3 has 14 amino acids. The CDR3: CASNPTTGGEGYTF. CDR3 DNA: TGTGCCAGTAACCCCACGACAGGGGGCGAGGGCTACACCTTC.

The chain recombines TRBV28 with TRBJ2-4; 7 bases match TRBD1. This CDR3 comprises 12 residues. Trimming removed 6 bases from V and 13 bases from J; junction bases left unmatched: 9. The germline CDR1 and CDR2 sequences are MDHEN and SYDVKM. Here the CDR3 reads CASSTTGVPQYF. The CDR3 coding sequence is TGTGCCAGCAGCACAACAGGGGTACCCCAGTACTTC.

This rearrangement joins TRBV7-2 to TRBJ2-5; D possibly corresponds to TRBD2 (5 bases). The V end was cut by 1 base, the J end by 2 bases, with 8 bases between. Germline assignment: CDR1 SGHTA and CDR2 FQGNSA. The CDR3 length is 14 residues. The CDR3 protein is CASSLVLGQETQYF. CDR3 coding DNA: TGTGCCAGCAGCTTAGTACTAGGGCAAGAGACCCAGTACTTC.